This is a list of T cell receptor beta chains from one sample in a study of blood T cell repertoires in COVID-19. Clones were read by immunoSEQ multiplex PCR, and TCRdb kept only the in-frame ones, dropping some. The sample gives roughly 86,000 clones, over 80% of which show up once; approximately 2% is in the top ten. Material: peripheral blood. These receptors all come from a woman in her seventies with acute or convalescent COVID-19. The CDR3 runs from the conserved cysteine through the conserved F or W. The D gene is left open where the match is weak. A clone size is listed for some rows: how often the clone was seen (once, few, many), or a class if it is expanded.

>TRBV7-9|TRBJ2-7|NA|NA
TGTGCCAGCAGCGATCGGACACCCTCCTACGAGCAGTACTTC
CASSDRTPSYEQYF
>TRBV6-5|TRBJ1-1|TRBD1|NA
TGTGCCAGCACTCTACAGGGGATGGACACTGAAGCTTTCTTT
CASTLQGMDTEAFF
>TRBV19|TRBJ2-7|NA|NA
TGTGCCAGTAGTATTATTCGAGCTCAGTACTTC
CASSIIRAQYF
>TRBV7-3|TRBJ2-3|TRBD2|NA
TGTGCCAGCAGCCCTAGCGGGGGGGCTGGAGATACGCAGTATTTT
CASSPSGGAGDTQYF
>TRBV5-1|TRBJ2-7|TRBD2|NA
TGCGCCAGCAGCTTGGCCTTGGGGGGGAGCTCCTACGAGCAGTACTTC
CASSLALGGSSYEQYF
>TRBV6-5|TRBJ1-3|NA|NA
TGTGCCAGCAGTTTAGATTTGAGCTCTGGAAACACCATATATTTT
CASSLDLSSGNTIYF
>TRBV6-7|TRBJ2-7|TRBD1|few
TGTGCCAGCAGTTCCCCCGACAGGGCCCCCTACGAGCAGTACTTC
CASSSPDRAPYEQYF
>TRBV14|TRBJ2-7|TRBD2|NA
TGTGCCAGCAGCCGCGGGGGGAACAGGGCCTACGAGCAGTACTTC
CASSRGGNRAYEQYF
>TRBV28|TRBJ1-3|NA|NA
TGTGCCAGCAGTTTATGGTCAGGGTCTGGAAACACCATATATTTT
CASSLWSGSGNTIYF
>TRBV2|TRBJ1-2|NA|few
TGTGCCAGCACTACCCCGCGGCGCCCGGGCTACACCTTC
CASTTPRRPGYTF
>TRBV6-6|TRBJ1-1|NA|NA
TGTGCCACTACAGAGAACACTGAAGCTTTCTTT
CATTENTEAFF
>TRBV5-6|TRBJ2-7|TRBD1|NA
TGTGCCAGCAGCTCACGGGCAGGGGGCTACGAGCAGTACTTC
CASSSRAGGYEQYF
>TRBV18|TRBJ1-1|TRBD1|NA
TGTGCCAGCCGAAGGGGGCTTCGGGAAAACACTGAAGCTTTCTTT
CASRRGLRENTEAFF
>TRBV18|TRBJ1-1|NA|NA
TGTGCCAGCTCACCTTTAGGGGGGAACACTGAAGCTTTCTTT
CASSPLGGNTEAFF
>TRBV28|TRBJ1-2|TRBD1|NA
TGTGCCAGCAGTTCGGACAGGCTTTATGGCTACACCTTC
CASSSDRLYGYTF
>TRBV29-1|TRBJ2-7|TRBD1|NA
TGCAGCGTTGTCAGGACAGGGGGCGAGCAGTACTTC
CSVVRTGGEQYF
>TRBV7-9|TRBJ2-2|TRBD2|NA
TGTGCCAGCAGCTTAAGCGGGGTCCTCACCGGGGAGCTGTTTTTT
CASSLSGVLTGELFF
>TRBV2|TRBJ2-4|NA|NA
TGTGCCAGCAGTGTTTCCGAAAACATTCAGTACTTC
CASSVSENIQYF
>TRBV10-3|TRBJ2-2|TRBD1|NA
TGTGCCATCAGCACAGGGGGTCCCGGGGAGCTGTTTTTT
CAISTGGPGELFF
>TRBV29-1|TRBJ1-1|TRBD1|NA
TGCACGTCCGGGACAGGGGACCCTGAAGCTTTCTTT
CTSGTGDPEAFF
>TRBV10-3|TRBJ1-4|NA|once
TGTGCCATCAAAGGCACCCTGGAGGGAAAACTGTTTTTT
CAIKGTLEGKLFF
>TRBV5-1|TRBJ2-6|TRBD1|NA
TGCGCCAGCAGCTTGTTAGGGACAGGGAACTCTGGGGCCAACGTCCTGACTTTC
CASSLLGTGNSGANVLTF
>TRBV6-5|TRBJ2-5|NA|NA
TGTGCCAGCTCCCTAGTCCAAAAGGAGACCCAGTACTTC
CASSLVQKETQYF
>TRBV19|TRBJ2-1|TRBD2|NA
TGTGCCAGTAGTAGGGGACTAGCGGGGTGGGATGAGCAGTTCTTC
CASSRGLAGWDEQFF
>TRBV18|TRBJ1-5|NA|NA
TGTGCCAGCTCACCACGGCTTTCGGGGCAGCCCCAGCATTTT
CASSPRLSGQPQHF
>TRBV11-3|TRBJ2-6|NA|NA
TGTGCCAGCCACCGGAGCTACTCCTGGTCTGGGGCCAACGTCCTGACTTTC
CASHRSYSWSGANVLTF
>TRBV18|TRBJ2-3|NA|NA
TGTGCCAGCTCACCCCCCGCGGCAAATACGCAGTATTTT
CASSPPAANTQYF